This TCR beta chain came from a study of blood T cell repertoires in COVID-19. Background on the study: Spain, Italy and the United States supplied samples that represented acute and convalescent COVID-19. The analysed material was cDNA or gDNA that came from T cells, B-cell-depleted T cells, or PBMCs.

Profiling relied on immunoSEQ multiplex PCR, and the TCRdb table lists in-frame clones only, not all of them. This repertoire shows 150,000 to 200,000 clones, around 76% found once; its top ten account for around 7.8%. Patients in Seattle were enrolled during active infection, then followed longitudinally. The germline V gene encodes CDR1 MNHEY and CDR2 SVGEGT. Losses at the gene ends were 0 bases for V and 4 bases for J; bases not matched to a gene: 0. This CDR3 is built from 14 residues. The source is a woman aged 55-69 years with COVID-19, enrolled during active disease. This chain links TRBV6-2 or TRBV6-3 with TRBJ2-1, with 7 bases lining up with TRBD2. Input material: peripheral blood. As DNA, the CDR3 is TGTGCCAGCAGTTACTCGCGGGAGTACAATGAGCAGTTCTTC. Residues: CASSYSREYNEQFF.